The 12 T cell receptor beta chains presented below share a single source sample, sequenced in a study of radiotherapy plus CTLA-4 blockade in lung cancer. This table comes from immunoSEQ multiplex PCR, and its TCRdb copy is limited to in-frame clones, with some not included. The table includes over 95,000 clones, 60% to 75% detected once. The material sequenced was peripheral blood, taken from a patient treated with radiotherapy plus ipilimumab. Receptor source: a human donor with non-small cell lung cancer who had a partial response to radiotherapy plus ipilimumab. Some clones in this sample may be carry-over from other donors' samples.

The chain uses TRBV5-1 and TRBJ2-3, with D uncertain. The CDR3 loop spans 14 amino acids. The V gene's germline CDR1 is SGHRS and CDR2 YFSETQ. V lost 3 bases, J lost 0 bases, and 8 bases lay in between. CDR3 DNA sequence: TGCGCCAGCAGCTCCAGTCTTAGCACAGATACGCAGTATTTT. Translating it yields CASSSSLSTDTQYF.

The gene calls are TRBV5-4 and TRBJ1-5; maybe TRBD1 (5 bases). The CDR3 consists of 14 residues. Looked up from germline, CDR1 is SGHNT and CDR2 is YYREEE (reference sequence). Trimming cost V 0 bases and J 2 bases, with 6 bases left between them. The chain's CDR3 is CASSLEGGNQPQHF. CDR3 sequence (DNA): TGTGCCAGCAGCTTGGAAGGGGGCAATCAGCCCCAGCATTTT.

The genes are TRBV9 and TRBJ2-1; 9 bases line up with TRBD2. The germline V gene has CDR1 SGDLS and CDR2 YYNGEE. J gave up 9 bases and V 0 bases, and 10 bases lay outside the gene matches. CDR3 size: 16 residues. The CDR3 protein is CASSVEAGGPQGEQFF. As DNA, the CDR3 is TGTGCCAGCAGCGTAGAGGCGGGAGGGCCCCAAGGTGAGCAGTTCTTC.

The CDR3 region has the DNA TGCGCCAGCAGGAAGACCGGGACTAGCGGTAACAATGAGCAGTTCTTC. Protein product: CASRKTGTSGNNEQFF. This rearrangement joins TRBV5-1 to TRBJ2-1, with TRBD2 matching 11 bases. In germline, CDR1 is SGHRS, CDR2 YFSETQ. CDR3 length: 16 amino acids. The J segment lost 5 bases and the V segment lost 5 bases, leaving 9 bases of the junction unmatched.

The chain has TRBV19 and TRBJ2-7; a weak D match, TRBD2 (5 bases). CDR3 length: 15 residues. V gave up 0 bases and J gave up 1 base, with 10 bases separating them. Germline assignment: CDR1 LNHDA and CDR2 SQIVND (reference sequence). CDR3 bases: TGTGCCAGTAGTATAGATCGTGGACTTTCCTACGAGCAGTACTTC. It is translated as CASSIDRGLSYEQYF.

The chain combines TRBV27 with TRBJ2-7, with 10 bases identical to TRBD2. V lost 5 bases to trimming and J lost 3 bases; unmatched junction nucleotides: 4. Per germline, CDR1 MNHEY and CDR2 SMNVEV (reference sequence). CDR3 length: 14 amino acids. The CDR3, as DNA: TGTGCCAGCAGTCTAGCGGGAGCTCTCTACGAGCAGTACTTC. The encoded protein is CASSLAGALYEQYF.

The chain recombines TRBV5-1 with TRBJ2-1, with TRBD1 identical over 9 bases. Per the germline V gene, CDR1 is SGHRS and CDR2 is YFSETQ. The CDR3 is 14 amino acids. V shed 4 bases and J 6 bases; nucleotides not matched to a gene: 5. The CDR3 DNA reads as TGCGCCAGCAGCAGACAGGGGGATGTCAATGAGCAGTTCTTC. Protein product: CASSRQGDVNEQFF.

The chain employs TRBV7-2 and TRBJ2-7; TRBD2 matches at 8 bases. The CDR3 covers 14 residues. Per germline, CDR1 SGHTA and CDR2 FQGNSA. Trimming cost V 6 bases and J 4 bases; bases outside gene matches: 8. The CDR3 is CASRRAGVPYEQYF. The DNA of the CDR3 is TGTGCCAGCAGAAGAGCGGGAGTACCTTACGAGCAGTACTTC.

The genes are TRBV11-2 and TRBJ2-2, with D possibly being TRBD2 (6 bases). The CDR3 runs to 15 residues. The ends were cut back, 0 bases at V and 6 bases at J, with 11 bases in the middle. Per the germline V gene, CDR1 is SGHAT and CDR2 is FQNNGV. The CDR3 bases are TGTGCCAGCAGCTTAGATTGGGGGGTTCCCGGGGAGCTGTTTTTT. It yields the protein CASSLDWGVPGELFF.

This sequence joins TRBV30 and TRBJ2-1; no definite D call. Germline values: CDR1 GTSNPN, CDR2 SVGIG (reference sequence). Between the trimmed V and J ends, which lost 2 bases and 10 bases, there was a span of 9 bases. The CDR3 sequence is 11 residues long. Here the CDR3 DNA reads TGTGCCTGGAGTAGAACAACCGAGCAGTTCTTC. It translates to CAWSRTTEQFF.

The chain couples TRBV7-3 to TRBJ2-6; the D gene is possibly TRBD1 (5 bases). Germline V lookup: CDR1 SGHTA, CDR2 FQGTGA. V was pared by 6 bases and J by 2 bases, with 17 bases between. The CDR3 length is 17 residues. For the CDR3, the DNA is TGTGCCAGCAGTGACAGCTCTAACCGTCCTGGGGCCAACGTCCTGACTTTC. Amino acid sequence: CASSDSSNRPGANVLTF.

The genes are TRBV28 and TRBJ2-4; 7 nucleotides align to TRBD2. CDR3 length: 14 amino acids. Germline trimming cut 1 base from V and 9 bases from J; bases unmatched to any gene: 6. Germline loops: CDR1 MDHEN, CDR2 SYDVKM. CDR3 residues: CASSLSWGGSIQYF. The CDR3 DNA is TGTGCCAGCAGTTTATCTTGGGGAGGGAGCATTCAGTACTTC.